What follows are 5 T cell receptor beta chains derived from one specimen sequenced in a study of vaccination effects on CD4 cells after COVID-19. These receptors are not linked to any known antigen. The ViraFEST assay expanded antigen-specific CD4+ T cells with viral peptide pools before sequencing. Between days 10 and 11 of culture, CD4+ T cells were separated out. PCR-confirmed SARS-CoV-2 infection occurred in the person between March and December 2020. Measured with immunoSEQ multiplex PCR; TCRdb has only the in-frame clones, and not every one. The table lists under 60,000 clones, under 80% of them singletons. The sample consisted of CD4+ T cells from PBMCs cultured with HIV peptides, taken before COVID-19 vaccination. Subset given: HIV-1 Nef peptide pool negative control/reference culture. Source of these receptors: a human donor who had a prior SARS-CoV-2 infection.

The chain links TRBV24-1 to TRBJ2-7; TRBD1 matches at 7 bases. Unmatched junction bases numbered 7, after V lost 7 bases and J lost 5 bases. The CDR3 has 13 amino acids. From germline, CDR1 is KGHDR and CDR2 SFDVKD. The CDR3 loop reads CATSRQGSNEQYF. In nucleotides, the CDR3 is TGTGCCACCAGCCGACAGGGATCGAACGAGCAGTACTTC.

This chain links TRBV5-4 with TRBJ1-5, with D unresolved. Trimming took 3 bases from V and 2 from J, leaving 9 bases between them. The CDR3 contains 14 residues. CDR1 and CDR2 from the germline V gene are SGHNT and YYREEE (reference sequence). CDR3 loop: CASSSPGGNQPQHF. As DNA, the CDR3 is TGTGCCAGCAGCTCCCCTGGGGGCAATCAGCCCCAGCATTTT.

This clone was counted between two and nine times. The chain carries TRBV30 and TRBJ2-5, with TRBD1 as a possible D gene (5 bases). CDR1 GTSNPN and CDR2 SVGIG come from the germline V gene (reference sequence). V lost 0 bases to trimming and J lost 7 bases, with 9 bases between them. This CDR3 spans 12 amino acids. CDR3 residues: CAWSVSGWTQYF. CDR3 DNA: TGTGCCTGGAGTGTATCAGGGTGGACCCAGTACTTC.

The chain has TRBV5-1 and TRBJ2-3, with 11 bases that match TRBD2. V lost 4 bases to trimming and J lost 2 bases; unmatched junction nucleotides: 6. Per the germline V gene, CDR1 is SGHRS and CDR2 is YFSETQ. There are 16 residues in the CDR3. For the CDR3, the DNA is TGCGCCAGCAGCCGGGCGGGACTAGCGGACACAGATACGCAGTATTTT. It encodes CASSRAGLADTDTQYF.

This rearrangement joins TRBV21-1 to TRBJ2-7; whether TRBD1, the table's D call, matches the DNA was not checked. TRBV21-1 is flagged as a pseudogene. The CDR3 has 10 amino acids. CDR3 in amino acids: CASSYNEQYF. The CDR3 bases are TGTGCCAGCAGCTACAACGAGCAGTACTTC.